The entry below describes one T cell receptor beta chain. Antigen specificity is unknown. This specimen belongs to a study of T cell responses to AZD1222 COVID-19 vaccine. General study results and limits: It was only after the peak T cell response that any repertoires were sampled. The number of AZD1222 recipients seropositive at baseline was only five to seven. Unmutated variant regions reportedly attract nearly half of all spike-specific TCRs. CD4 TCRs associated with vaccination spanned spike, dominating at 160-218 and 743-854.

Trimming took 4 bases from V and 5 from J, leaving 17 bases between them. This CDR3 region has 15 residues. Germline CDR1 LNHDA, CDR2 SQIVND (reference sequence). Assay: immunoSEQ multiplex PCR; the TCRdb copy retains only in-frame clones and omits some. This sample carries 100,000 to 150,000 clones, approximately 91% of them seen once, and the ten largest clones take about 1%. The specimen comprised peripheral blood, sampled 28 days after the second AZD1222 dose. This clonotype was sampled from an adult who received the AZD1222 COVID-19 vaccine. This sequence joins TRBV19 and TRBJ1-1, with TRBD1 as a possible D gene (6 bases). CDR3 in amino acids: CASSRQRGGETEAFF. The CDR3 nucleotides read TGTGCCAGTAGTAGGCAAAGGGGGGGAGAGACTGAAGCTTTCTTT.